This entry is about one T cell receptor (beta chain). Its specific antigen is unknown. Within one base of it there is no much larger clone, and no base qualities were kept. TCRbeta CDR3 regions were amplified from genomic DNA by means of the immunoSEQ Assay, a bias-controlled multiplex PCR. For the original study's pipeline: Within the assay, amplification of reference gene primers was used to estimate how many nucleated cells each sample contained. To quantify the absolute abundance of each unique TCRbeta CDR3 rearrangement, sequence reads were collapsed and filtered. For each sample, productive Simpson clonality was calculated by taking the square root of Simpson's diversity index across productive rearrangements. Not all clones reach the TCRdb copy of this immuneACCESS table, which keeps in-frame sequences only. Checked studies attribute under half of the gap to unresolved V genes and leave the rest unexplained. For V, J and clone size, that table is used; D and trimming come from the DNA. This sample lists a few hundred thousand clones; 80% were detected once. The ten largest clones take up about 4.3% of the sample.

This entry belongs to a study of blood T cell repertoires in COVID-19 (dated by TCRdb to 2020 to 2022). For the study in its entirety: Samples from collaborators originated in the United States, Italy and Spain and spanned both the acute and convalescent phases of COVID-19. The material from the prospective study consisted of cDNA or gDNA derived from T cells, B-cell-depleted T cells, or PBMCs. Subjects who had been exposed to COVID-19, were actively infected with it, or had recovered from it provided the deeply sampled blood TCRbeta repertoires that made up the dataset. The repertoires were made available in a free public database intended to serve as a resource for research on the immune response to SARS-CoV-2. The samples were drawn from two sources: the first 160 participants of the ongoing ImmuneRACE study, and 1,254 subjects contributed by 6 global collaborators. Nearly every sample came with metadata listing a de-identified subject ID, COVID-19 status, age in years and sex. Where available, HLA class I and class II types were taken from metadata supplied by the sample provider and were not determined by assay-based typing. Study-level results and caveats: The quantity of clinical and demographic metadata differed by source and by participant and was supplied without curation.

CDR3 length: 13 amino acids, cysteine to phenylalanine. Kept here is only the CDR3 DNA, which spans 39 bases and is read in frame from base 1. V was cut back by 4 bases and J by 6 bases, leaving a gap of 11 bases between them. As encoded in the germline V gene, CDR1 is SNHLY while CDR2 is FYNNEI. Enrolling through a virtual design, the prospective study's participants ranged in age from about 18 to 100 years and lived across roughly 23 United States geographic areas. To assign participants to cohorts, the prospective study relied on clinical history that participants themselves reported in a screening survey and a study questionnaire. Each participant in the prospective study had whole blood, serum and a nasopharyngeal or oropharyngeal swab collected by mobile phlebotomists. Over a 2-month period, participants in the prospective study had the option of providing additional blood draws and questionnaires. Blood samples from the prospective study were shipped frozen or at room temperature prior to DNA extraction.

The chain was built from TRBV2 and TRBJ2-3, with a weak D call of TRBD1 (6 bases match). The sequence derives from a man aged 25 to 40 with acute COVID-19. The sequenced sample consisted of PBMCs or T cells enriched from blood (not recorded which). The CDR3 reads CASSVHRADTQYF. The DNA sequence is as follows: TGTGCCAGCAGTGTGCACAGGGCTGATACGCAGTATTTT. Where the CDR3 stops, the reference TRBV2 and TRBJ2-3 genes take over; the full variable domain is EPEVTQTPSHQVTQMGQEVILRCVPISNHLYFYWYRQILGQKVEFLVSFYNNEISEKSEIFDDQFSVERPDGSNFTLKIRSTKLEDSAMYFCASSVHRADTQYFGPGTRLTVL.